These 3 T cell receptor beta chains were sequenced from one sample in a study of blood T cell repertoires in COVID-19. Sequenced by immunoSEQ multiplex PCR; TCRdb stores in-frame clones only, minus some. The sample comprises more than 200,000 clones, more than 75% of which are singletons, and around 4.7% rests with the top ten. Input material: PBMCs or T cells enriched from blood (not recorded which). The receptors here all came from a young man with acute COVID-19.

The rearrangement joins TRBV3-1 (or the pseudogene TRBV3-2) to TRBJ1-2; D is unresolved. The CDR3 totals 14 residues. The germline gives CDR1 LGHDT, CDR2 YNNKEL (reference sequence). V was pared by 3 bases and J by 2 bases, with 10 bases between. CDR3 in DNA: TGTGCCAGCAGCCAGCAGACGGAGAACTATGGCTACACCTTC. Protein: CASSQQTENYGYTF.

V and J are TRBV28 and TRBJ2-3; 9 bases line up with TRBD2. This CDR3 spans 16 amino acids. V was clipped by 9 bases and J by 3 bases; unmatched bases: 13. Germline V lookup: CDR1 MDHEN, CDR2 SYDVKM. This chain's CDR3 is CASRRGGGARTDTQYF. The CDR3 nucleotides are TGTGCCAGTCGGAGGGGCGGGGGGGCACGAACAGATACGCAGTATTTT.

The chain is built from TRBV7-6 and TRBJ2-5; weak D call: TRBD1 (7 bases). The CDR3 spans 16 residues. Germline V CDR1 and CDR2: SGHVS, FNYEAQ. Trimming stripped 2 bases from V and 2 bases from J, with 15 bases between. CDR3 nucleotides: TGTGCCAGCAGCTTATTCAGGGGGGCCATGCAAGAGACCCAGTACTTC. Amino acid sequence: CASSLFRGAMQETQYF.